This entry lists 13 T cell receptor beta chains sequenced from one sample in a study of technical replicates of blood from a few donors (dated by TCRdb to 2017 to 2019). Libraries came from the immunoSEQ multiplex PCR assay. In its TCRdb copy, this immuneACCESS table keeps in-frame sequences only and misses some clones. Where compared with another copy, unresolved V genes explain less than half of these, and the others have no known cause. The sample table shows some 77,000 clones, and about 93% are seen once. 0.3% to 0.45% of the sample goes to the ten largest clones. Sequencing was done on a sample of T cells isolated from PBMCs. These receptor sequences come from a human donor in good health.

The chain joins TRBV5-4 to TRBJ1-4; D is perhaps TRBD1 (6 bases). The germline V and J ends were trimmed by 4 bases and 3 bases, with 13 bases remaining between them. The length of the CDR3 is 15 residues. Germline V lookup: CDR1 SGHNT, CDR2 YYREEE (reference sequence). This CDR3 reads CASSGSGQPNEKLFF. CDR3 sequence (DNA): TGTGCCAGCAGCGGATCGGGACAACCTAATGAAAAACTGTTTTTT.

V usage is TRBV28 and J usage is TRBJ1-2, with a tentative D call TRBD1 (5 bases). Trimming stripped 3 bases from V and 5 bases from J, with 10 bases between. The germline CDR1 and CDR2 sequences are MDHEN and SYDVKM. The CDR3 contains 13 residues. The CDR3 DNA sequence: TGTGCCAGCAGTTTTAACCGGGGGTATGGCTACACCTTC. It yields the protein CASSFNRGYGYTF.

The chain recombines TRBV7-8 with TRBJ2-7; D unresolved. The germline V gene encodes CDR1 SGHVS and CDR2 FQNEAQ. V lost 3 bases and J lost 3, with 9 bases in between. CDR3 size: 13 residues. As DNA, the CDR3 is TGTGCCAGCAGCTTGGCCGAAATCTACGAGCAGTACTTC. Protein sequence: CASSLAEIYEQYF.

J is TRBJ2-7 and V is TRBV5-4; 10 nucleotides match TRBD2. Germline assignment: CDR1 SGHNT and CDR2 YYREEE (reference sequence). The CDR3 is made up of 15 amino acids. V trimming: 0 bases; J trimming: 4 bases; junction bases outside the gene matches: 4. The CDR3: CASSLALAGVYEQYF. For the CDR3, the DNA is TGTGCCAGCAGCTTGGCCCTAGCGGGAGTGTACGAGCAGTACTTC. The variable domain in full, completed from reference TRBV5-4 and TRBJ2-7, reads ETGVTQSPTHLIKTRGQQVTLRCSSQSGHNTVSWYQQALGQGPQFIFQYYREEENGRGNFPPRFSGLQFPNYSSELNVNALELDDSALYLCASSLALAGVYEQYFGPGTRLTVT.

The chain has TRBV27 and TRBJ1-2; D is uncertain. Trimming took 0 bases from V and 10 from J, leaving 12 bases between them. There are 13 residues in the CDR3. Germline-derived CDR1 and CDR2 are MNHEY and SMNVEV (reference sequence). The CDR3 nucleotides are TGTGCCAGCAGTTTATCTTTAATAGCTGACTACACCTTC. Its protein is CASSLSLIADYTF.

The chain couples TRBV27 to TRBJ2-7; 13 bases map to TRBD2. Germline V gene sequence: CDR1 MNHEY, CDR2 SMNVEV (reference sequence). The CDR3 is made up of 17 amino acids. The junction had 9 bases not matched to a gene; V was cut back by 5 bases and J by 2 bases. In DNA, the CDR3 is TGTGCCAGCAGTCCAAGGACTAGCGGGAGACTCCCCTACGAGCAGTACTTC. Translating it yields CASSPRTSGRLPYEQYF.

The sample holds one count of this clone. This chain links TRBV29-1 with TRBJ1-3; D possibly corresponds to TRBD1 (5 bases). CDR1 is SQVTM and CDR2 is ANQGSEA in the germline V gene. The length of the CDR3 is 14 residues. The V end was cut by 1 base, the J end by 2 bases, with 9 bases between. CDR3 nucleotides: TGCAGCGTTGAAGGCGAGACAGCTGGAAACACCATATATTTT. This translates into CSVEGETAGNTIYF.

V is TRBV29-1 and J is TRBJ1-2; 9 nucleotides align to TRBD1. Germline values: CDR1 SQVTM, CDR2 ANQGSEA. V was clipped by 5 bases and J by 8 bases; unmatched bases: 12. This CDR3 is built from 14 residues. The CDR3 region is CSVWSGTGWSGYTF. Written as DNA, the CDR3 is TGCAGCGTTTGGTCCGGGACAGGGTGGAGCGGCTACACCTTC. Variable domain in full (rest from reference TRBV29-1 and TRBJ1-2): SAVISQKPSRDICQRGTSLTIQCQVDSQVTMMFWYRQQPGQSLTLIATANQGSEATYESGFVIDKFPISRPNLTFSTLTVSNMSPEDSSIYLCSVWSGTGWSGYTFGSGTRLTVV.

The chain employs TRBV4-2 and TRBJ2-5, with 7 positions matching TRBD2. The CDR3 extends over 16 amino acids. Germline trimming cut 4 bases from V and 4 bases from J; bases unmatched to any gene: 12. Germline V lookup: CDR1 LGHNA, CDR2 YNFKEQ. CDR3 residues: CASSRSAEGRGETQYF. In DNA, the CDR3 is TGTGCCAGCAGCCGATCGGCCGAAGGGAGGGGAGAGACCCAGTACTTC.

The J gene is TRBJ2-1, the V gene TRBV28, with 8 bases identical to TRBD2. The CDR3 is made up of 18 amino acids. With 7 bases clipped from V and 10 bases from J, the junction kept 24 bases outside the gene matches. The germline gives CDR1 MDHEN, CDR2 SYDVKM. The CDR3 nucleotides are TGTGCCAGCAAGTCAGCAGGGTTGGACGGGCGGGGGGATCGGGAGCAGTTCTTC. This codes for CASKSAGLDGRGDREQFF.

This rearrangement joins TRBV4-1 to TRBJ1-2; 9 bases fit TRBD1. CDR3 length: 16 amino acids. The germline V gene encodes CDR1 MGHRA and CDR2 YSYEKL. After removal of 2 bases from V and 2 bases from J, the junction contained 6 bases not matched to a gene. The CDR3, as DNA: TGCGCCAGCAGCCAACCGGGACAGGGAGGCAACTATGGCTACACCTTC. This encodes CASSQPGQGGNYGYTF.

The chain has TRBV7-9 and TRBJ2-5, with D unclear. Looked up from germline, CDR1 is SEHNR and CDR2 is FQNEAQ (reference sequence). The V end lost 5 bases, the J end lost 5 bases, and 6 bases lay between the germline ends. CDR3 length: 11 amino acids. CDR3 loop: CASSPRETQYF. CDR3 sequence (DNA): TGTGCCAGCAGCCCCCGTGAGACCCAGTACTTC.

The V gene is TRBV19, the J gene TRBJ2-7; D remains unclear. CDR3 length: 14 amino acids. The ends were cut back, 3 bases at V and 0 bases at J, with 9 bases in the middle. Germline lookup yields CDR1 LNHDA and CDR2 SQIVND (reference sequence). The CDR3 here is CASSMTRRSYEQYF. CDR3 coding DNA: TGTGCCAGTAGTATGACCAGGCGCTCCTACGAGCAGTACTTC.